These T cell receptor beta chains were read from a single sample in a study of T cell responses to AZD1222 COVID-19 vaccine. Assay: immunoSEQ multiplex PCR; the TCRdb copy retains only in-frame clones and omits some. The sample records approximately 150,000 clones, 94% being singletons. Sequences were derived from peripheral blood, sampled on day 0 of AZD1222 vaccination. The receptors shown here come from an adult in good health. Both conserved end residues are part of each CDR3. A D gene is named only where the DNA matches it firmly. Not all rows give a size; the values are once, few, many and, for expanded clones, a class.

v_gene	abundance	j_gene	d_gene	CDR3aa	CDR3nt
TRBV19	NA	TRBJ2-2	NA	CASSIGVQGNTGELFF	TGTGCCAGTAGTATAGGTGTGCAGGGAAACACCGGGGAGCTGTTTTTT
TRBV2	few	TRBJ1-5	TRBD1	CASSGQGMRQPQHF	TGTGCCAGCAGTGGACAGGGGATGAGGCAGCCCCAGCATTTT
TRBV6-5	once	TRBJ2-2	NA	CASSLYANTGELFF	TGTGCCAGCAGTTTGTATGCGAACACCGGGGAGCTGTTTTTT
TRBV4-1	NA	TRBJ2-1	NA	CASSQLSSYNEQFF	TGCGCCAGCAGCCAACTAAGCTCCTACAATGAGCAGTTCTTC
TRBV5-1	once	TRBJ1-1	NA	CASSLRPNMNTEAFF	TGCGCCAGCAGCTTGAGGCCGAACATGAACACTGAAGCTTTCTTT
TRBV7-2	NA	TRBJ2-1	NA	CASSPTGDEQFF	TGTGCCAGCAGCCCAACGGGGGATGAGCAGTTCTTC
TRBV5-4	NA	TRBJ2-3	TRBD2	CASSGIETSGSTDTQYF	TGTGCCAGCAGCGGGATCGAGACTAGCGGATCCACAGATACGCAGTATTTT
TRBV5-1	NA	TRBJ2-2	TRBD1	CASSLQGAPGTGELFF	TGCGCCAGCAGCTTGCAGGGGGCCCCGGGCACCGGGGAGCTGTTTTTT
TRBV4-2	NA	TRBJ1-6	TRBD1	CASSQGQGSSPLHF	TGTGCCAGCAGCCAGGGACAGGGAAGTTCACCCCTCCACTTT
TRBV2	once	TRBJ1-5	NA	CASSDRGNQAQHF	TGTGCCAGCAGTGACCGGGGCAATCAGGCCCAGCATTTT
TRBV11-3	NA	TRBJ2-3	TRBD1	CASSRGQRTDTQYF	TGTGCCAGCAGCAGGGGACAGCGCACAGATACGCAGTATTTT
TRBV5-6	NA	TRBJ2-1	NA	CASSWAGAVNEQFF	TGTGCCAGCAGCTGGGCCGGGGCGGTCAATGAGCAGTTCTTC
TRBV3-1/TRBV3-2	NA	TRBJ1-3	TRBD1	CASSPTGLSGNTIYF	TGTGCCAGCAGCCCGACAGGGCTCTCTGGAAACACCATATATTTT
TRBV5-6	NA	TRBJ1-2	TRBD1	CASDGRTGVNYGYTF	TGTGCCAGCGATGGGAGGACAGGGGTCAATTATGGCTACACCTTC
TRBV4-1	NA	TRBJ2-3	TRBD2	CASSLGLAGDGDTQYF	TGCGCCAGCAGCCTAGGACTAGCGGGAGATGGAGATACGCAGTATTTT
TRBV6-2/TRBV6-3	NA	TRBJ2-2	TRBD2	CASSYGTSGPGELFF	TGTGCCAGCAGTTACGGGACTAGCGGCCCCGGGGAGCTGTTTTTT
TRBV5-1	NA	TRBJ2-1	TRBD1	CASGQGAYNEQFF	TGCGCCAGCGGTCAGGGGGCGTACAATGAGCAGTTCTTC
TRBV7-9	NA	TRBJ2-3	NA	CASSLEALTDTQYF	TGTGCCAGCAGCTTAGAGGCTCTCACAGATACGCAGTATTTT
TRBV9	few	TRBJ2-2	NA	CASSPRSPGQNTGELFF	TGTGCCAGCAGCCCCCGGAGCCCGGGGCAGAACACCGGGGAGCTGTTTTTT
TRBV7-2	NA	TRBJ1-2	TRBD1	CASSPDTRQGRNYGYTF	TGTGCCAGCAGCCCTGATACCCGACAGGGTCGGAACTATGGCTACACCTTC
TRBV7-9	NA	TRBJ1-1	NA	CASSLVEGAFF	TGTGCCAGCAGCTTAGTAGAGGGAGCTTTCTTT
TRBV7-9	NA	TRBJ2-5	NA	CASSLTGLGRTGRETQYF	TGTGCCAGCAGCTTAACCGGCCTGGGGCGCACAGGGCGAGAGACCCAGTACTTC
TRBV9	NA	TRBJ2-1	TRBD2	CASSDLAVDEQFF	TGTGCCAGCAGCGACCTAGCGGTAGATGAGCAGTTCTTC
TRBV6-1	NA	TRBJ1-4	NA	CASSEHRRGLGEKLFF	TGTGCCAGCAGTGAACATCGGAGGGGCCTGGGTGAAAAACTGTTTTTT
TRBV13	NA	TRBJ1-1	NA	CASSLVAGEAFF	TGTGCCAGCAGCTTAGTGGCAGGTGAAGCTTTCTTT
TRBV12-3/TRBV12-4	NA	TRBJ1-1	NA	CASSLTGNTEAFF	TGTGCCAGCAGTCTAACAGGGAACACTGAAGCTTTCTTT
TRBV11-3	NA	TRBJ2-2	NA	CASSLEGFGELFF	TGTGCCAGCAGCTTAGAAGGGTTCGGGGAGCTGTTTTTT
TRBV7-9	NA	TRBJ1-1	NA	CASSSIRVPEAFF	TGTGCCAGCAGCTCGATCAGGGTCCCTGAAGCTTTCTTT
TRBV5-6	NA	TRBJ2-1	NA	CASSPLGKIYNEQFF	TGTGCCAGCAGCCCGCTGGGGAAAATCTACAATGAGCAGTTCTTC